The rows below give T cell receptor beta chains drawn from one sample of a study of shared T cell receptors in the human thymus. TCRdb keeps only in-frame clones here, not all; method: immunoSEQ multiplex PCR. The sample has approximately 580,000 clones, about 84% seen once. This same sample was also taken into another study, of human thymus T cells.

The sequencing input was thymocytes. Receptor source: a boy in the first two years of life with a congenital heart defect. Both conserved end residues are part of each CDR3. D genes are given only for firm matches. Clone size is stated in some rows and not others, as once, few, many or a class when expanded.

D: TRBD2; V: TRBV6-4; size: NA; J: TRBJ2-1; CDR3: CASSPGLAYNEQFF; DNA: TGTGCCAGCAGTCCGGGACTAGCCTACAATGAGCAGTTCTTC
D: TRBD1; V: TRBV18; size: NA; J: TRBJ1-5; CDR3: CASSLGTAPRGNQPQHF; DNA: TGTGCCAGCTCCCTAGGGACAGCCCCTCGGGGCAATCAGCCCCAGCATTTT
D: TRBD2; V: TRBV11-2; size: NA; J: TRBJ2-3; CDR3: CASGTALAGVGDTQYF; DNA: TGTGCCAGCGGAACCGCCCTAGCGGGAGTCGGTGATACGCAGTATTTT
D: NA; V: TRBV7-9; size: once; J: TRBJ1-2; CDR3: CASSYYRAGYTF; DNA: TGTGCCAGCAGCTACTACAGGGCTGGCTACACCTTC
D: NA; V: TRBV5-5; size: NA; J: TRBJ2-1; CDR3: CASSLGGRSYNEQFF; DNA: TGTGCCAGCAGCTTAGGGGGTCGCTCCTACAATGAGCAGTTCTTC
D: NA; V: TRBV10-2; size: NA; J: TRBJ1-1; CDR3: CASSDWGHTEAFF; DNA: TGCGCCAGCAGTGATTGGGGCCACACTGAAGCTTTCTTT
D: NA; V: TRBV21-1; size: NA; J: TRBJ1-5; CDR3: CASSKAQTNYQPQHF; DNA: TGTGCCAGCAGCAAAGCGCAGACAAACTATCAGCCCCAGCATTTT
D: TRBD2; V: TRBV19; size: NA; J: TRBJ2-7; CDR3: CASSIGRGVTYEQYF; DNA: TGTGCCAGTAGTATTGGTCGGGGGGTGACCTACGAGCAGTACTTC
D: TRBD2; V: TRBV25-1; size: once; J: TRBJ2-1; CDR3: CASIGGSRDNEQFF; DNA: TGTGCCAGCATCGGCGGGAGTAGGGACAATGAGCAGTTCTTC
D: TRBD1; V: TRBV12-5; size: NA; J: TRBJ1-2; CDR3: CASGLVSTGANVQDYGYTF; DNA: TGTGCTAGTGGTTTGGTTTCGACAGGGGCTAATGTTCAGGACTATGGCTACACCTTC
D: TRBD2; V: TRBV28; size: NA; J: TRBJ2-1; CDR3: CASRRGTSGEGEQFF; DNA: TGTGCCAGCAGGCGCGGGACTAGCGGCGAGGGGGAGCAGTTCTTC
D: NA; V: TRBV14; size: NA; J: TRBJ2-7; CDR3: CASSHAQEDSYEQYF; DNA: TGTGCCAGCAGCCACGCCCAGGAAGACTCCTACGAGCAGTACTTC
D: TRBD2; V: TRBV7-9; size: NA; J: TRBJ2-1; CDR3: CASSAELGTSEYNEQFF; DNA: TGTGCCAGCAGCGCAGAACTCGGGACTAGCGAATACAATGAGCAGTTCTTC
D: TRBD1; V: TRBV5-6; size: few; J: TRBJ1-3; CDR3: CASSRQGAMPGNTIYF; DNA: TGTGCCAGCAGTCGACAGGGGGCAATGCCTGGAAACACCATATATTTT
D: TRBD2; V: TRBV28; size: NA; J: TRBJ2-4; CDR3: CASSRISGPSESLAKNIQYF; DNA: TGTGCCAGCAGTCGGATTAGCGGGCCGTCCGAATCTCTAGCCAAAAACATTCAGTACTTC
D: NA; V: TRBV10-1; size: NA; J: TRBJ2-1; CDR3: CASSGPTRLYEQFF; DNA: TGCGCCAGCAGTGGCCCGACTAGACTCTATGAGCAGTTCTTC
D: NA; V: TRBV5-1; size: NA; J: TRBJ2-4; CDR3: CASSLAAGPNIQYF; DNA: TGCGCCAGCAGCTTGGCCGCAGGGCCAAACATTCAGTACTTC
D: NA; V: TRBV4-3; size: few; J: TRBJ2-7; CDR3: CASSQVPQGNEQYF; DNA: TGCGCCAGCAGCCAAGTCCCCCAGGGTAACGAGCAGTACTTC
D: NA; V: TRBV28; size: NA; J: TRBJ1-5; CDR3: CASSQGVSGDQPQHF; DNA: TGTGCCAGCAGTCAAGGGGTATCGGGGGATCAGCCCCAGCATTTT
D: TRBD2; V: TRBV7-6; size: NA; J: TRBJ2-5; CDR3: CASSSKPTAGGECQETQYF; DNA: TGTGCCAGCAGCTCTAAACCGACGGCGGGAGGGGAGTGCCAAGAGACCCAGTACTTC
D: TRBD1; V: TRBV11-2; size: once; J: TRBJ1-2; CDR3: CASSGGQRYGYTF; DNA: TGTGCCAGCAGCGGGGGACAGCGCTATGGCTACACCTTC
D: NA; V: TRBV28; size: few; J: TRBJ2-7; CDR3: CASSPRHRSTYEQYF; DNA: TGTGCCAGCAGTCCCCGACACCGATCAACCTACGAGCAGTACTTC
D: NA; V: TRBV5-6; size: NA; J: TRBJ2-1; CDR3: CASSFRPSSYNEQFF; DNA: TGTGCCAGCAGCTTTCGGCCTAGCTCCTACAATGAGCAGTTCTTC
D: TRBD2; V: TRBV7-2; size: once; J: TRBJ2-1; CDR3: CASSLLAGGQFF; DNA: TGTGCCAGCAGCTTGTTAGCGGGAGGGCAGTTCTTC
D: TRBD2; V: TRBV28; size: NA; J: TRBJ2-7; CDR3: CASSPGLAERYEQYF; DNA: TGTGCCAGCAGCCCCGGACTAGCGGAGCGCTACGAGCAGTACTTC
D: NA; V: TRBV28; size: NA; J: TRBJ2-3; CDR3: CASSLVRVSGRTDTQYF; DNA: TGTGCCAGCAGTTTAGTCCGAGTTAGCGGACGCACAGATACGCAGTATTTT
D: NA; V: TRBV7-9; size: NA; J: TRBJ2-5; CDR3: CASSLVGETQYF; DNA: TGTGCCAGCAGCTTAGTCGGAGAGACCCAGTACTTC
D: NA; V: TRBV27; size: NA; J: TRBJ1-1; CDR3: CASRWTPNTEAFF; DNA: TGTGCCAGCAGATGGACACCGAACACTGAAGCTTTCTTT
D: NA; V: TRBV7-3; size: few; J: TRBJ2-2; CDR3: CASSIDTGELFF; DNA: TGTGCCAGCAGCATCGACACCGGGGAGCTGTTTTTT
D: NA; V: TRBV5-8; size: NA; J: TRBJ1-3; CDR3: CASSLDRSGNTIYF; DNA: TGTGCCAGCAGCTTGGATCGCTCTGGAAACACCATATATTTT
D: NA; V: TRBV2; size: NA; J: TRBJ1-2; CDR3: CARQGSDYGYTF; DNA: TGTGCCAGACAGGGAAGTGACTATGGCTACACCTTC
D: TRBD1; V: TRBV4-3; size: once; J: TRBJ1-1; CDR3: CASSPRQGAIAEAFF; DNA: TGCGCCAGCAGCCCCCGACAGGGGGCGATAGCTGAAGCTTTCTTT
D: NA; V: TRBV7-9; size: few; J: TRBJ2-2; CDR3: CASSLQGNTGELFF; DNA: TGTGCCAGCAGCTTACAGGGAAACACCGGGGAGCTGTTTTTT
D: TRBD1; V: TRBV30; size: NA; J: TRBJ1-5; CDR3: CAWSPNRGDQPQHF; DNA: TGTGCCTGGAGCCCCAACAGGGGGGATCAGCCCCAGCATTTT
D: TRBD1; V: TRBV11-2; size: NA; J: TRBJ1-3; CDR3: CASSTQGVCGNTIYF; DNA: TGTGCCAGCAGCACACAGGGGGTCTGTGGAAACACCATATATTTT
D: TRBD1; V: TRBV28; size: NA; J: TRBJ2-1; CDR3: CASTRTGALNEQFF; DNA: TGTGCCAGCACCCGGACAGGGGCTCTGAATGAGCAGTTCTTC
D: TRBD2; V: TRBV11-3; size: NA; J: TRBJ2-2; CDR3: CASSSGEGLAGGPNTGELFF; DNA: TGTGCCAGCAGCTCGGGAGAGGGACTAGCGGGAGGGCCTAACACCGGGGAGCTGTTTTTT
D: NA; V: TRBV7-2; size: NA; J: TRBJ1-2; CDR3: CASSLRTVGGYTF; DNA: TGTGCCAGCAGCCTTAGGACAGTCGGTGGCTACACCTTC
D: NA; V: TRBV10-2; size: NA; J: TRBJ2-7; CDR3: CASSDRRTHSYEQYF; DNA: TGCGCCAGCAGTGATAGGAGGACCCACTCCTACGAGCAGTACTTC
D: TRBD1; V: TRBV11-1; size: NA; J: TRBJ2-7; CDR3: CASSRCPGTGRCGYEQYF; DNA: TGTGCCAGCAGCCGTTGTCCCGGGACAGGTCGTTGCGGCTACGAGCAGTACTTC
D: TRBD2; V: TRBV28; size: NA; J: TRBJ2-3; CDR3: CAASGGDTQYF; DNA: TGTGCCGCCTCGGGGGGGGATACGCAGTATTTT
D: NA; V: TRBV21-1; size: NA; J: TRBJ2-1; CDR3: CASSKVLRTNEQFF; DNA: TGTGCCAGCAGCAAAGTACTCCGTACCAATGAGCAGTTCTTC
D: TRBD2; V: TRBV5-1; size: NA; J: TRBJ2-1; CDR3: CASSEAGGHNEQFF; DNA: TGCGCCAGCAGTGAAGCGGGGGGGCACAATGAGCAGTTCTTC
D: TRBD2; V: TRBV9; size: NA; J: TRBJ2-1; CDR3: CASSEGLAGDEQFF; DNA: TGTGCCAGCAGCGAGGGACTAGCGGGCGATGAGCAGTTCTTC
D: NA; V: TRBV18; size: NA; J: TRBJ2-7; CDR3: CASSPPGSRLAIQQYF; DNA: TGTGCCAGCTCACCACCGGGCAGCCGGCTAGCGATTCAGCAGTACTTC